This T cell receptor (beta chain) emerged from a study of cytomegalovirus exposure and HLA in healthy donors. Background on the study: Earlier findings included about 120 million unique TCR beta sequences obtained from 150 million to 200 million T cells.

Both 60 Vbeta primers and 13 Jbeta primers went into the PCR. This table comes from immunoSEQ multiplex PCR, and its TCRdb copy is limited to in-frame clones, with some not included. This table has 100,000 to 150,000 clones, around 67% appearing once. V was trimmed by 2 bases and J by 4 bases, leaving 14 bases between them. This CDR3 comprises 16 residues. Germline CDR1 MNHEY, CDR2 SVGAGI. Healthy bone marrow donors made up the donors. On this clone: Its antigen remains unknown.

Broader study findings: Both high specificity and high sensitivity reportedly marked the classifier's diagnosis of cytomegalovirus status. Roughly uniform depth of sequencing across donors was assumed in presence/absence analyses.

Input material: PBMCs. The chain has TRBV6-5 and TRBJ2-2; D might be TRBD1 (5 bases). The source of this sequence is a man between 60 and 75 years old in good health and CMV-seropositive. The CDR3 region has the DNA TGTGCCAGCAGTTACGGTACTGATAGGGGCACCGGGGAGCTGTTTTTT. Translated: CASSYGTDRGTGELFF.